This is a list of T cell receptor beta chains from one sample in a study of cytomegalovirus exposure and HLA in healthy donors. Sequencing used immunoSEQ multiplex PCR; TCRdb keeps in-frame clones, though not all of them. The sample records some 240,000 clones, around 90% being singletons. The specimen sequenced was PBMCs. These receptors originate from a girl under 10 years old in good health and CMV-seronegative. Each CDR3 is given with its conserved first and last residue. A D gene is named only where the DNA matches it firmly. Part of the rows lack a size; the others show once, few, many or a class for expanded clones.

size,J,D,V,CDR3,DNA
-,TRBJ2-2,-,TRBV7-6,CASSFLAIGNTGELFF,TGTGCCAGCAGCTTTCTAGCAATTGGGAACACCGGGGAGCTGTTTTTT
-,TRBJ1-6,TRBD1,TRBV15,CATSRETGAYSYNSPLHF,TGTGCCACCAGCAGAGAAACAGGGGCGTACTCCTATAATTCACCCCTCCACTTT
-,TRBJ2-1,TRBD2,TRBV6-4,CASSAGTKNEQFF,TGTGCCAGCAGTGCGGGGACTAAGAATGAGCAGTTCTTC
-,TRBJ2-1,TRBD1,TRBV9,CASSVEGTGASNEQFF,TGTGCCAGCAGCGTAGAGGGGACAGGGGCGTCCAATGAGCAGTTCTTC
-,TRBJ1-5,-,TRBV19,CASSMIGRSSLLGQPQHF,TGTGCCAGTAGTATGATTGGTAGGAGTTCCCTACTAGGTCAGCCCCAGCATTTT
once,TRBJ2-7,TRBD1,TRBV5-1,CASSLGQGTGTYEQYF,TGCGCCAGCAGCTTGGGACAAGGGACAGGGACCTACGAGCAGTACTTC
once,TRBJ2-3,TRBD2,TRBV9,CASSVSGGLVSDTQYF,TGTGCCAGCAGCGTTAGCGGGGGCTTAGTGTCGGATACGCAGTATTTT
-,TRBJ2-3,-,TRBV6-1,CASSEWADTDTQYF,TGTGCCAGCAGTGAATGGGCAGATACAGATACGCAGTATTTT
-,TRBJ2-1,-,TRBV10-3,CAIRPDSSYNEQFF,TGTGCCATCAGGCCGGACAGCTCCTACAATGAGCAGTTCTTC
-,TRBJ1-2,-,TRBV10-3,CAIMADLNYGYTF,TGTGCCATCATGGCAGACTTGAACTATGGCTACACCTTC
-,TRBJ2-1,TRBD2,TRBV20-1,CSAPSGRDRFF,TGCAGTGCCCCTAGCGGGAGAGATCGGTTCTTC
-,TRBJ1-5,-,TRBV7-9,CASAGGQQNSNQPQHF,TGTGCCAGCGCCGGGGGGCAGCAGAATAGCAATCAGCCCCAGCATTTT
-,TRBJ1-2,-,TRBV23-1,CASSQSGVSGEANYGYTF,TGCGCCAGCAGTCAATCCGGGGTTTCGGGAGAAGCTAACTATGGCTACACCTTC
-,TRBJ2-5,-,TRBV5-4,CASRLVDKETQYF,TGTGCCAGCAGGCTGGTAGATAAAGAGACCCAGTACTTC
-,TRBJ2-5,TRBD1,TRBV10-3,CAISDPDRGQEEQYF,TGTGCCATCAGTGACCCGGACAGGGGGCAGGAAGAGCAGTACTTC
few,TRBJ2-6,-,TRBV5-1,CATARVAGQMKSGANVLTF,TGCGCCACCGCCCGGGTTGCGGGGCAGATGAAATCTGGGGCCAACGTCCTGACTTTC
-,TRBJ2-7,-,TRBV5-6,CASSSGTREQYF,TGTGCCAGCAGCTCAGGGACTCGCGAGCAGTACTTC
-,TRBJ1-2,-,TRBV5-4,CAMHGGKSNYGYTF,TGTGCCATGCACGGCGGAAAGAGTAACTATGGCTACACCTTC
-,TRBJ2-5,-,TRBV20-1,CSARSPETQYF,TGCAGTGCTAGGTCCCCGGAGACCCAGTACTTC
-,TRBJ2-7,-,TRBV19,CASSPTSTADEQYF,TGTGCCAGTAGTCCAACTAGCACGGCCGACGAGCAGTACTTC
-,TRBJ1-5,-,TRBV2,CASRVQGNQPQHF,TGTGCCAGCAGGGTCCAGGGTAATCAGCCCCAGCATTTT
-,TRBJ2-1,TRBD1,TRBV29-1,CSVATGPPQFF,TGCAGCGTTGCGACAGGGCCCCCGCAGTTCTTC
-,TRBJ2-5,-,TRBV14,CASSLGVMETQYF,TGTGCCAGCAGCCTAGGGGTTATGGAGACCCAGTACTTC
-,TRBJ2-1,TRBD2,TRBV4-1,CASSLTIRTSGSTGSYNEQFF,TGCGCCAGCAGCCTCACAATCAGGACTAGCGGGAGCACAGGATCCTACAATGAGCAGTTCTTC